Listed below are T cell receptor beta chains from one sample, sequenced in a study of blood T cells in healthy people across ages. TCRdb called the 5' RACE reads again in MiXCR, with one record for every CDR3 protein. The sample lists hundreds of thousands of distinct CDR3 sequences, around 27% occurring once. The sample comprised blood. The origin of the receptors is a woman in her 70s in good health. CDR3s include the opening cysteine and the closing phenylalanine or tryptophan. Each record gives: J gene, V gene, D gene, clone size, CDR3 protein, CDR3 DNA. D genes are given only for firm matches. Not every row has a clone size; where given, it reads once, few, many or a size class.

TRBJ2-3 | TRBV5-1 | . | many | CASRLRESDTQYF | TGCGCCAGCAGGTTGCGGGAATCAGATACGCAGTATTTT
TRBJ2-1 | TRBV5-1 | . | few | CASSLGMSYNEQFF | TGCGCCAGCAGCTTGGGGATGTCGTACAATGAGCAGTTCTTC
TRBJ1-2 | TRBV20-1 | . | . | CSASDGGNYGYTF | TGCAGTGCTTCCGACGGGGGCAACTATGGCTACACCTTC
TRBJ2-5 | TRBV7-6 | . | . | CASRFGGGSPETQYF | TGTGCCAGCAGGTTCGGGGGTGGTAGTCCAGAGACCCAGTACTTC
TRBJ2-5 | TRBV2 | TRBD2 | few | CASTLGLAGYQETQYF | TGTGCCAGCACCCTAGGACTAGCGGGCTACCAAGAGACCCAGTACTTC
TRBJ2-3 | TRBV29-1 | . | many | CSVDYYSTDTQYF | TGCAGCGTTGACTACTACTCCACAGATACGCAGTATTTT
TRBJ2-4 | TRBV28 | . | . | CASSSPREGTKNIQYF | TGTGCCAGCAGTTCCCCGCGGGAAGGGACCAAAAACATTCAGTACTTC
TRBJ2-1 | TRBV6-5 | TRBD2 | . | CASNPGGVAEQFF | TGTGCCAGCAACCCGGGGGGGGTAGCTGAGCAGTTCTTC
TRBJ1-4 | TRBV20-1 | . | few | CSARERVGVNEKLFF | TGCAGTGCTAGAGAGAGAGTGGGAGTAAATGAAAAACTGTTTTTT
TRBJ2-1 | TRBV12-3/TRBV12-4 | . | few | CASSSGQRMAERNEQFF | TGTGCCAGCAGTTCAGGACAGCGGATGGCGGAACGTAATGAGCAGTTCTTC